These 22 T cell receptor beta chains were all obtained from the same sample, sequenced in a study of blood T cell repertoires in COVID-19. Libraries were prepared by immunoSEQ multiplex PCR; TCRdb keeps only in-frame clonotypes and omits some of them. The sample lists 300,000 to 400,000 clones, roughly 86% occurring once. Sequencing was carried out using peripheral blood. The receptor set was obtained from a woman between 50 and 59 years old who had recovered from COVID-19.

V is TRBV28 and J is TRBJ1-2; D gene ambiguous. The CDR3 extends over 14 amino acids. Trimming shortened V by 3 bases and J by 8 bases, and 16 bases separated the two germline ends. The V gene's germline CDR1 is MDHEN and CDR2 SYDVKM. The CDR3 protein is CASSFPSSQRGYTF. CDR3 DNA: TGTGCCAGCAGTTTCCCATCGAGCCAGCGGGGCTACACCTTC.

This clone was picked up one time. The chain couples TRBV2 to TRBJ1-3, with no clear D. CDR1 is SNHLY, CDR2 FYNNEI, per germline. This CDR3 spans 18 amino acids. V shed 5 bases and J shed 1 base, with 21 bases lying between them. Written as DNA, the CDR3 is TGTGCCAGCAGTCCTGCGGTTTGGGTCACTCTTTCTGGAAACACCATATATTTT. As protein: CASSPAVWVTLSGNTIYF.

The gene calls are TRBV5-1 and TRBJ2-1; tentatively, D is TRBD1 (5 bases). The V end was cut by 0 bases, the J end by 2 bases, with 6 bases between. Germline CDR1 and CDR2: SGHRS and YFSETQ. The CDR3 loop spans 14 amino acids. The CDR3 sequence: CASSLEGPYNEQFF. Written as DNA, the CDR3 is TGCGCCAGCAGCTTGGAGGGGCCCTACAATGAGCAGTTCTTC.

Concerning this clone: The junction departs from germline at one end; a sequencing error may be responsible. This chain joins TRBV23-1 and TRBJ2-7; D may be TRBD2 (6 bases). TRBV23-1 is known as an ORF, though its function is uncertain. CDR3 length: 13 amino acids. The CDR3 protein is CASSQWPGLQQYF. In DNA form, the CDR3 reads TGCGCCAGCAGCCAATGGCCGGGACTTCAGCAGTACTTC.

The rearrangement uses TRBV30 and TRBJ1-1; D ambiguous. From germline, CDR1 is GTSNPN and CDR2 SVGIG (reference sequence). V lost 8 bases and J lost 3, with 16 bases in between. This CDR3 spans 13 amino acids. CDR3 region: CARGERRHTEAFF. The CDR3 DNA reads as TGTGCCAGAGGTGAGAGAAGGCACACTGAAGCTTTCTTT.

The V and J genes are TRBV5-1 and TRBJ1-1, with TRBD1 identical over 11 bases. This CDR3 is 16 amino acids long. Germline values: CDR1 SGHRS, CDR2 YFSETQ. The V gene end was trimmed by 4 bases and the J gene end by 2 bases; junction bases not matched to a gene: 7. CDR3 nucleotide sequence: TGCGCCAGCAGCCCAGGACAGGGGGCAATTAACACTGAAGCTTTCTTT. Translated: CASSPGQGAINTEAFF.

The V and J genes are TRBV27 and TRBJ2-7; 8 bases map to TRBD1. This CDR3 has 14 residues. V trimming: 6 bases; J trimming: 3 bases; junction bases outside the gene matches: 7. Germline V CDR1 and CDR2: MNHEY, SMNVEV (reference sequence). Here the CDR3 DNA reads TGTGCCAGCAGACGACAGGGGTTCCTCTACGAGCAGTACTTC. Its translation: CASRRQGFLYEQYF.

This clone showed up just once. The J gene is TRBJ1-2, the V gene TRBV24-1; 9 bases line up with TRBD1. The V segment lost 3 bases and the J segment 5 bases; nucleotides outside the gene matches: 9. The CDR3 is 16 amino acids. Per germline, CDR1 KGHDR and CDR2 SFDVKD. The CDR3 reads CATSDPHVDRGYGYTF. In DNA form, the CDR3 reads TGTGCCACCAGTGATCCGCACGTCGACAGGGGGTATGGCTACACCTTC.

The genes are TRBV25-1 and TRBJ2-2; D gene ambiguous. With 4 bases removed from V and 5 bases from J, the gap between germline ends came to 8 bases. The V gene's germline CDR1 is MGHDK and CDR2 SYGVNS. This CDR3 contains 13 residues. CDR3 region: CASSAAGTGELFF. In DNA form, the CDR3 reads TGTGCCAGCAGTGCAGCCGGGACCGGGGAGCTGTTTTTT.

This sequence joins TRBV7-3 and TRBJ2-1; 10 nucleotides agree with TRBD2. The J segment lost 4 bases and the V segment lost 3 bases, leaving 3 bases of the junction unmatched. This CDR3 contains 15 residues. From germline, CDR1 is SGHTA and CDR2 FQGTGA. CDR3 loop: CASSLGLALYNEQFF. CDR3 coding DNA: TGTGCCAGCAGCTTGGGACTAGCGTTGTACAATGAGCAGTTCTTC.

This chain connects TRBV18 to TRBJ2-5; weak D call: TRBD2 (5 bases). V lost 4 bases, J lost 5 bases, and 11 bases lay in between. CDR3 length equals 13 residues. CDR1 KGHSH and CDR2 LQKENI come from the germline V gene. CDR3 bases: TGTGCCAGCTCACGCGGGCCTCGGGAGACCCAGTACTTC. As protein: CASSRGPRETQYF.

V and J are TRBV2 and TRBJ2-3; 7 bases fit TRBD2. Looked up from germline, CDR1 is SNHLY and CDR2 is FYNNEI. V lost 2 bases to trimming and J lost 6 bases; unmatched junction nucleotides: 11. The CDR3 consists of 16 residues. CDR3 in DNA: TGTGCCAGCAGTGAAAGCGGGGCGTACGTCTTTGATACGCAGTATTTT. It is translated as CASSESGAYVFDTQYF.

Here the CDR3 reads CASSQSLREGKGETQYF. The DNA of the CDR3 is TGCGCCAGCAGTCAATCGTTGCGGGAGGGAAAGGGGGAGACCCAGTACTTC. The chain recombines TRBV23-1 with TRBJ2-5, with TRBD2 matching 9 bases. TRBV23-1 is classed as an ORF, of uncertain function. J lost 5 bases, V lost 0 bases, and 10 bases had no gene match. The CDR3 totals 17 residues.

This chain joins TRBV6-2 or TRBV6-3 and TRBJ2-1; D is perhaps TRBD1 (6 bases). The CDR3 covers 12 residues. V dropped 5 bases and J dropped 8 bases, with 10 bases sitting between them. Germline V gene data show CDR1 as MNHEY and CDR2 as SVGEGT. The CDR3 protein is CASSATGYEQFF. CDR3 DNA sequence: TGTGCCAGCAGTGCCACAGGGTATGAGCAGTTCTTC.

Only a few counts were recorded for this clone. The CDR3 sequence is CASSLGQGGYTF. CDR3 nucleotides: TGTGCCAGCAGCTTAGGACAGGGCGGCTACACCTTC. This chain connects TRBV7-9 to TRBJ1-2; 7 positions agree with TRBD1. Germline V CDR1 and CDR2: SEHNR, FQNEAQ (reference sequence). The CDR3 length is 12 residues. V lost 1 base to trimming and J lost 8 bases; unmatched junction nucleotides: 1.

The chain recombines TRBV7-2 with TRBJ2-5; D is perhaps TRBD2 (5 bases). The CDR3 covers 16 residues. Per germline, CDR1 SGHTA and CDR2 FQGNSA. The V gene lost 5 bases and the J gene lost 4 bases, with 20 bases spanning the gap. CDR3 in amino acids: CASSPQSGRYGETQYF. CDR3 in DNA: TGTGCCAGCAGCCCCCAGTCGGGAAGGTATGGAGAGACCCAGTACTTC.

V gene TRBV19 combines with J gene TRBJ1-5, with 10 bases lining up with TRBD1. The CDR3 spans 15 residues. Losses at the gene ends were 5 bases for V and 7 bases for J; bases not matched to a gene: 8. Germline V gene data show CDR1 as LNHDA and CDR2 as SQIVND (reference sequence). Here the CDR3 reads CASSLRDRGHQPQHF. As DNA, the CDR3 is TGTGCCAGTAGTCTCCGGGACAGGGGACACCAGCCCCAGCATTTT.

The table lists this clone with a count of one. The chain couples TRBV18 to TRBJ1-3; 7 nucleotides line up with TRBD1. V gave up 6 bases and J gave up 8 bases; unmatched junction bases: 4. The CDR3 contains 12 residues. Germline V lookup: CDR1 KGHSH, CDR2 LQKENI. CDR3: CASSLDRDTIYF. DNA for the CDR3: TGTGCCAGCTCCCTCGACAGGGACACCATATATTTT.

This rearrangement joins TRBV2 to TRBJ2-3; 8 nucleotides line up with TRBD1. Trimming at V came to 11 bases and at J to 3 bases, leaving 7 bases not matched to a gene. The germline V gene has CDR1 SNHLY and CDR2 FYNNEI. This CDR3 spans 13 amino acids. This CDR3 reads CAGQGRFTDTQYF. Written as DNA, the CDR3 is TGTGCCGGACAGGGACGGTTTACAGATACGCAGTATTTT.

This clone was picked up one time. The chain combines TRBV28 with TRBJ1-3; weak D call: TRBD1 (5 bases). The CDR3 spans 15 residues. Germline CDR1 reads MDHEN; CDR2 reads SYDVKM. V lost 8 bases and J 1 base, leaving 15 bases between the germline ends. CDR3 loop: CASGTGSSSGNTIYF. The CDR3 DNA sequence: TGTGCCAGCGGTACAGGCTCTTCTTCTGGAAACACCATATATTTT. Based on the CDR3 plus reference TRBV28 and TRBJ1-3, the full variable domain is DVKVTQSSRYLVKRTGEKVFLECVQDMDHENMFWYRQDPGLGLRLIYFSYDVKMKEKGDIPEGYSVSREKKERFSLILESASTNQTSMYLCASGTGSSSGNTIYFGEGSWLTVV.

This sequence joins TRBV9 and TRBJ1-2, with TRBD1 identical over 12 bases. The CDR3 runs 21 residues. Trimming took 4 bases from V and 0 from J; bases not matched to a gene: 19. Germline V gives CDR1 SGDLS, CDR2 YYNGEE. Here the CDR3 reads CASSSPQPGQGAKGTNYGYTF. CDR3 sequence (DNA): TGTGCCAGCAGCTCACCCCAACCGGGACAGGGGGCAAAGGGGACTAACTATGGCTACACCTTC.

The J gene is TRBJ1-2, the V gene TRBV9; no reliable D call. CDR1 is SGDLS, CDR2 YYNGEE, per germline. The CDR3 is 18 amino acids. V lost 3 bases and J lost 9, with 30 bases in between. CDR3 bases: TGTGCCAGCAGCGCGGCATTACTATCCGAAACGGAGGCTGTGAGCTACACCTTC. It translates to CASSAALLSETEAVSYTF.